What follows are 19 T cell receptor beta chains derived from one specimen sequenced in a study of blood T cell repertoires in COVID-19. Clones were read by immunoSEQ multiplex PCR, and TCRdb kept only the in-frame ones, dropping some. The sample gives about 200,000 clones, 81% of which show up once; 7.9% is in the top ten. Specimen: peripheral blood. The receptors here all came from an elderly woman with acute or convalescent COVID-19.

The rearrangement uses TRBV24-1 and TRBJ2-7; perhaps TRBD2 as D (6 bases). The CDR3 contains 14 residues. The germline V and J ends were trimmed by 7 bases and 7 bases, with 19 bases remaining between them. Germline assignment: CDR1 KGHDR and CDR2 SFDVKD. The chain's CDR3 is CATRPSGTSREQYF. In nucleotides, the CDR3 is TGTGCCACCAGGCCTTCTGGGACTTCGAGGGAGCAGTACTTC.

The chain has TRBV5-1 and TRBJ1-2; D may be TRBD1 (6 bases). Trimming cost V 2 bases and J 7 bases, with 18 bases left between them. The CDR3 length is 15 residues. From germline, CDR1 is SGHRS and CDR2 YFSETQ. In DNA, the CDR3 is TGCGCCAGCAGCTTACAGGGTGAGGGGGTCCCTGGCTACACCTTC. It encodes CASSLQGEGVPGYTF.

The J gene is TRBJ1-5, the V gene TRBV5-6; no reliable D call. The CDR3 covers 14 residues. Germline-derived CDR1 and CDR2 are SGHDT and YYEEEE. V lost 2 bases and J 2 bases, leaving 8 bases between the germline ends. CDR3 region: CASSLKGGNQPQHF. Written as DNA, the CDR3 is TGTGCCAGCAGCTTAAAAGGAGGCAATCAGCCCCAGCATTTT.

On this clone itself: This CDR3 is also generated by other DNA sequences in the sample. This chain links TRBV3-1 (or the pseudogene TRBV3-2) with TRBJ1-6; 7 nucleotides match TRBD1. The V and J ends lost 1 base and 6 bases, in that order; junction bases with no gene match: 0. This CDR3 is built from 14 residues. The germline CDR1 and CDR2 sequences are LGHDT and YNNKEL (reference sequence). Written as DNA, the CDR3 is TGTGCCAGCAGCCAAGGGACAGGTAATTCACCCCTCCACTTT. It translates to CASSQGTGNSPLHF.

The chain joins TRBV5-6 to TRBJ2-1; tentatively, D is TRBD1 (6 bases). The CDR3 is 16 amino acids. Germline CDR1 is SGHDT and CDR2 is YYEEEE. V lost 0 bases and J lost 0, with 10 bases in between. The CDR3 protein is CASSLGGPTSYNEQFF. The CDR3 bases are TGTGCCAGCAGCTTGGGGGGGCCGACCTCCTACAATGAGCAGTTCTTC.

This clone was observed a single time. The chain links TRBV11-1 to TRBJ1-1, with D maybe TRBD1 (5 bases). The germline V and J ends were trimmed by 5 bases and 3 bases, with 10 bases remaining between them. Germline V gives CDR1 SGHAT, CDR2 FQDESV (reference sequence). CDR3 length: 13 amino acids. DNA of the CDR3: TGTGCCAGCAGCGTCAGGGTAGACACTGAAGCTTTCTTT. It codes for CASSVRVDTEAFF.

The CDR3 DNA follows: TGCGCCAGGTTAGGGGACAGGGCCTATGGCTACACCTTC. Translation: CARLGDRAYGYTF. The chain combines TRBV10-1 with TRBJ1-2; 9 bases agree with TRBD1. The CDR3 runs to 13 residues. Germline V gene sequence: CDR1 WNHNN, CDR2 SYGVQD (reference sequence). J gave up 4 bases and V 9 bases, and 6 bases lay outside the gene matches.

The chain is built from TRBV3-1 (or the pseudogene TRBV3-2) and TRBJ1-1; a possible D gene is TRBD1 (6 bases). V lost 3 bases to trimming and J lost 9 bases, with 17 bases between them. The CDR3 is 14 amino acids. Germline V gene lookup returns CDR1 LGHDT and CDR2 YNNKEL (reference sequence). Here the CDR3 reads CASSHTPQGDKAFF. As DNA, the CDR3 is TGTGCCAGCAGCCATACCCCACAGGGTGATAAAGCTTTCTTT.

The rearrangement links TRBV28 to TRBJ1-5, with D tentatively TRBD1 (5 bases). V was cut by 9 bases and J by 7 bases, with 22 bases left in between. CDR1 is MDHEN, CDR2 SYDVKM, per germline. The CDR3 length is 15 residues. Here the CDR3 DNA reads TGTGCCAGTAGGTTGGAAAACGGGGGGGGACAGCCCCAGCATTTT. Translation: CASRLENGGGQPQHF.

The rearrangement joins TRBV23-1 to TRBJ1-2, with 9 bases lining up with TRBD1. TRBV23-1 is an ORF, with its function uncertain. The J segment lost 1 base and the V segment lost 3 bases, leaving 6 bases of the junction unmatched. CDR3 length: 16 residues. CDR3 protein: CASSHMDRGINYGYTF. The CDR3 DNA sequence: TGCGCCAGCAGTCATATGGACAGGGGTATTAACTATGGCTACACCTTC.

The chain is built from TRBV24-1 and TRBJ2-2; D remains unclear. V dropped 3 bases and J dropped 0 bases, with 10 bases sitting between them. The CDR3 contains 16 residues. Germline assignment: CDR1 KGHDR and CDR2 SFDVKD. The CDR3 protein is CATSDRVLPNTGELFF. CDR3 DNA sequence: TGTGCCACCAGTGATCGGGTACTGCCGAACACCGGGGAGCTGTTTTTT.

V and J are TRBV5-6 and TRBJ1-6; D remains unclear. Between the trimmed V and J ends, which lost 0 bases and 2 bases, there was a span of 6 bases. Germline V gives CDR1 SGHDT, CDR2 YYEEEE. The CDR3 consists of 15 residues. The CDR3 nucleotides read TGTGCCAGCAGCTTGGGCCAGACCTATAATTCACCCCTCCACTTT. This sequence encodes CASSLGQTYNSPLHF. The full variable domain, completed using reference TRBV5-6 and TRBJ1-6, is DAGVTQSPTHLIKTRGQQVTLRCSPKSGHDTVSWYQQALGQGPQFIFQYYEEEERQRGNFPDRFSGHQFPNYSSELNVNALLLGDSALYLCASSLGQTYNSPLHFGNGTRLTVT.

This clone turned up a few times. The chain uses TRBV20-1 and TRBJ2-1; 12 bases are shared with TRBD2. There are 17 residues in the CDR3. Germline V gene data show CDR1 as DFQATT and CDR2 as SNEGSKA (reference sequence). V trimming: 3 bases; J trimming: 0 bases; junction bases outside the gene matches: 6. CDR3 in amino acids: CSASPGLAGNSYNEQFF. The CDR3 coding sequence is TGCAGTGCTAGTCCAGGACTAGCGGGAAACTCCTACAATGAGCAGTTCTTC.

The chain couples TRBV7-9 to TRBJ2-5; 8 bases fit TRBD1. The CDR3 has 12 amino acids. Germline CDR1 and CDR2: SEHNR and FQNEAQ (reference sequence). J was trimmed by 11 bases and V by 5 bases; bases with no gene match: 7. DNA for the CDR3: TGTGCCAGCAGCCCAGGGGGCGGGACACAGTACTTC. Its protein is CASSPGGGTQYF.

The rearrangement uses TRBV6-6 and TRBJ1-1; 8 positions match TRBD1. The CDR3 is made up of 13 amino acids. J was trimmed by 6 bases and V by 6 bases; bases with no gene match: 6. Germline-derived CDR1 and CDR2 are MNHNY and SVGAGI (reference sequence). As DNA, the CDR3 is TGTGCCAGCAGACGGGACAGGCCGCCTGAAGCTTTCTTT. This sequence encodes CASRRDRPPEAFF.

In its sample, this clone was seen a few times. This chain links TRBV11-2 with TRBJ2-1; TRBD2 is a possible D gene (6 bases). The V gene's germline CDR1 is SGHAT and CDR2 FQNNGV. The CDR3 is 14 amino acids. V was clipped by 2 bases and J by 4 bases, with 9 bases between them. The CDR3 region has the DNA TGTGCCAGCAGCTTATATCGGGAGTACAATGAGCAGTTCTTC. As protein: CASSLYREYNEQFF.

The chain combines TRBV6-5 with TRBJ1-1; D perhaps matches TRBD1 (6 bases). Between the trimmed V and J ends, which lost 6 bases and 5 bases, there was a span of 19 bases. CDR1 is MNHEY, CDR2 SVGAGI, per germline. The CDR3 spans 15 residues. The CDR3 here is CASRVIQQGDTEAFF. In nucleotides, the CDR3 is TGTGCCAGCAGGGTAATCCAACAGGGTGATACTGAAGCTTTCTTT.

Only a few counts were recorded for this clone. This chain connects TRBV6-5 to TRBJ1-1; a weak D match, TRBD1 (6 bases). This CDR3 region has 12 residues. V lost 6 bases to trimming and J lost 9 bases, with 14 bases between them. Germline CDR1 is MNHEY and CDR2 is SVGAGI. CDR3 residues: CASSSGTPQAFF. CDR3 coding DNA: TGTGCCAGCAGCTCCGGGACACCTCAAGCTTTCTTT.

J is TRBJ2-7 and V is TRBV11-2, with D tentatively TRBD2 (7 bases). Germline V gene data show CDR1 as SGHAT and CDR2 as FQNNGV. This CDR3 region has 15 residues. Trimming took off 1 base at V and 0 bases at J, with 10 bases between the two ends. CDR3 sequence: CASSLVAGASYEQYF. The CDR3 DNA is TGTGCCAGCAGCTTAGTTGCGGGGGCCTCCTACGAGCAGTACTTC.